One sample yielded the 30 T cell receptor beta chains listed below, sequenced in a study of blood T cell repertoires in COVID-19. Generated by immunoSEQ multiplex PCR, the TCRdb table keeps only in-frame clones and is missing some. The table lists around 200,000 clones, 65% to 90% of them singletons, with roughly 4% in the top ten. Sequences were obtained from PBMCs or T cells enriched from blood (not recorded which). Source of these receptors: a woman aged 25 to 39 who had been exposed to COVID-19.

In its sample, this clone was seen once. The rearrangement uses TRBV19 and TRBJ2-5; no firm D call. This CDR3 is built from 15 residues. Trimming took 4 bases from V and 1 from J, leaving 13 bases between them. Per the germline V gene, CDR1 is LNHDA and CDR2 is SQIVND (reference sequence). CDR3: CASSTGSVLQETQYF. CDR3 bases: TGTGCCAGTAGTACAGGATCGGTTCTCCAAGAGACCCAGTACTTC.

The gene calls are TRBV5-1 and TRBJ1-4; 7 bases agree with TRBD1. The ends lost 3 bases at V and 8 bases at J; junction bases unmatched: 16. CDR1 and CDR2 from the germline V gene are SGHRS and YFSETQ. The length of the CDR3 is 17 residues. CDR3 loop: CASSSIPTGAEGEKLFF. CDR3 nucleotides: TGCGCCAGCAGCTCAATTCCAACAGGGGCCGAGGGGGAAAAACTGTTTTTT.

The rearrangement uses TRBV19 and TRBJ2-3, with D possibly TRBD1 on 6 matching bases. The V end was cut by 6 bases, the J end by 6 bases, with 7 bases between. Germline CDR1 and CDR2: LNHDA and SQIVND (reference sequence). CDR3 length: 11 residues. CDR3 sequence: CASRRGDTQYF. The CDR3 DNA follows: TGTGCCAGTAGGAGGGGGGATACGCAGTATTTT.

The V gene is TRBV29-1, the J gene TRBJ1-2; D ambiguous. The length of the CDR3 is 15 residues. Germline V gene lookup returns CDR1 SQVTM and CDR2 ANQGSEA. Trimming took 1 base from V and 6 from J, leaving 18 bases between them. The CDR3 reads CSVEGEAGLGDGYTF. CDR3 nucleotides: TGCAGCGTTGAAGGGGAGGCGGGTCTGGGAGATGGCTACACCTTC.

The chain couples TRBV5-1 to TRBJ1-6, with a weak D call TRBD1 (5 bases). With 3 bases removed from V and 6 bases from J, the gap between germline ends came to 10 bases. The CDR3 runs to 14 residues. From germline, CDR1 is SGHRS and CDR2 YFSETQ. The DNA for the CDR3 is TGCGCCAGCAGCTCAGGGCGAGCTAATTCACCCCTCCACTTT. Its translation: CASSSGRANSPLHF.

The chain is built from TRBV5-6 and TRBJ1-6, with a possible D match to TRBD1 (6 bases). The CDR3 is 15 residues long. Trimming pared 0 bases from V and 9 bases from J, leaving 13 bases between. Germline lookup yields CDR1 SGHDT and CDR2 YYEEEE. The CDR3: CASSLVSGAGSPLHF. The CDR3 nucleotides read TGTGCCAGCAGCTTGGTTTCAGGGGCCGGTTCACCCCTCCACTTT. Together with reference TRBV5-6 and TRBJ1-6, the CDR3 gives the full variable domain: DAGVTQSPTHLIKTRGQQVTLRCSPKSGHDTVSWYQQALGQGPQFIFQYYEEEERQRGNFPDRFSGHQFPNYSSELNVNALLLGDSALYLCASSLVSGAGSPLHFGNGTRLTVT.

The genes are TRBV11-2 and TRBJ1-5; TRBD1 is a possible D gene (6 bases). V was trimmed by 5 bases and J by 6 bases, leaving 11 bases between them. Germline loops: CDR1 SGHAT, CDR2 FQNNGV. CDR3 size: 13 residues. The CDR3 DNA reads as TGTGCCAGCAGCCCGGACAGTCGTCAGCCCCAGCATTTT. This sequence encodes CASSPDSRQPQHF. Full variable domain (remainder filled in from reference TRBV11-2 and TRBJ1-5): EAGVAQSPRYKIIEKRQSVAFWCNPISGHATLYWYQQILGQGPKLLIQFQNNGVVDDSQLPKDRFSAERLKGVDSTLKIQPAKLEDSAVYLCASSPDSRQPQHFGDGTRLSIL.

V is TRBV7-9 and J is TRBJ2-1, with D possibly matching TRBD1 (6 bases). Trimming shortened V by 5 bases and J by 3 bases, and 14 bases separated the two germline ends. Germline values: CDR1 SEHNR, CDR2 FQNEAQ (reference sequence). The CDR3 is 15 amino acids. The CDR3 DNA reads as TGTGCCAGCAGCACCACAGGGATGGGCTACAATGAGCAGTTCTTC. Translation gives CASSTTGMGYNEQFF.

V gene TRBV19 combines with J gene TRBJ1-1; a possible D gene is TRBD1 (6 bases). CDR3 size: 14 residues. Looked up from germline, CDR1 is LNHDA and CDR2 is SQIVND (reference sequence). The V gene lost 2 bases and the J gene lost 4 bases, with 11 bases spanning the gap. CDR3 sequence: CASSITGSSTEAFF. DNA of the CDR3: TGTGCCAGTAGTATAACAGGGTCGAGCACTGAAGCTTTCTTT.

The chain joins TRBV27 to TRBJ2-1, with D possibly TRBD2 on 7 matching bases. Germline-derived CDR1 and CDR2 are MNHEY and SMNVEV (reference sequence). This CDR3 contains 12 residues. The CDR3 here is CTSGGGYNEQFF. The CDR3 DNA is TGTACCTCGGGGGGCGGCTACAATGAGCAGTTCTTC.

The genes are TRBV10-3 and TRBJ2-5, with TRBD2 as a possible D gene (6 bases). Germline V CDR1 and CDR2: ENHRY, SYGVKD. The CDR3 consists of 13 residues. Trimming removed 7 bases at V and 2 bases at J, with 11 bases between. The CDR3 loop reads CAITSGVQETQYF. CDR3 sequence (DNA): TGTGCCATCACCTCGGGGGTGCAAGAGACCCAGTACTTC.

This chain links TRBV6-4 with TRBJ1-1; no reliable D call. The germline V gene has CDR1 MRHNA and CDR2 SNTAGT. The CDR3 consists of 13 residues. Trimming took 6 bases from V and 1 from J, leaving 9 bases between them. CDR3: CASREDGNTEAFF. CDR3 DNA: TGTGCCAGCAGAGAGGATGGGAACACTGAAGCTTTCTTT.

This chain connects TRBV2 to TRBJ2-7; D remains unclear. The germline V gene has CDR1 SNHLY and CDR2 FYNNEI. Trimming removed 7 bases from V and 2 bases from J, with 12 bases in between. CDR3 size: 13 residues. CDR3 residues: CASTTPNTYEQYF. The CDR3 DNA reads as TGTGCCAGCACCACACCAAATACCTACGAGCAGTACTTC.

J is TRBJ1-6 and V is TRBV3-1 (or the pseudogene TRBV3-2); 8 nucleotides match TRBD1. CDR3 length: 16 residues. Trimming cost V 1 base and J 7 bases; bases outside gene matches: 6. The V gene's germline CDR1 is LGHDT and CDR2 YNNKEL (reference sequence). The DNA of the CDR3 is TGTGCCAGCAGCCAAGCCCAGGGGGCGACAAATTCACCCCTCCACTTT. This gives the protein CASSQAQGATNSPLHF.

The V call is TRBV5-1, the J call TRBJ2-7, with 8 bases identical to TRBD2. CDR3 length: 11 amino acids. Germline trimming cut 7 bases from V and 5 bases from J; bases unmatched to any gene: 2. Germline V gene sequence: CDR1 SGHRS, CDR2 YFSETQ. As DNA, the CDR3 is TGCGCCAGCGGCGGGGGGCACGAGCAGTACTTC. It specifies CASGGGHEQYF.

V and J are TRBV29-1 and TRBJ2-5; weak D call: TRBD1 (6 bases). From germline, CDR1 is SQVTM and CDR2 ANQGSEA. The CDR3 runs to 14 residues. V shed 0 bases and J shed 4 bases, with 12 bases lying between them. This chain's CDR3 is CSVEEGAVGETQYF. CDR3 DNA sequence: TGCAGCGTTGAAGAGGGGGCGGTGGGAGAGACCCAGTACTTC. The full variable domain, completed using reference TRBV29-1 and TRBJ2-5, is SAVISQKPSRDICQRGTSLTIQCQVDSQVTMMFWYRQQPGQSLTLIATANQGSEATYESGFVIDKFPISRPNLTFSTLTVSNMSPEDSSIYLCSVEEGAVGETQYFGPGTRLLVL.

The V gene is TRBV5-1, the J gene TRBJ1-3; possible D gene TRBD1, 6 bases. V dropped 0 bases and J dropped 0 bases, with 10 bases sitting between them. Germline assignment: CDR1 SGHRS and CDR2 YFSETQ. The CDR3 sequence is 16 residues long. The CDR3 nucleotides are TGCGCCAGCAGCTTGGCCCAGGGGTCCTCTGGAAACACCATATATTTT. Translated, it gives CASSLAQGSSGNTIYF.

The rearrangement joins TRBV7-9 to TRBJ1-4, with 7 bases identical to TRBD1. The CDR3 spans 16 residues. V shed 4 bases, J shed 6 bases, and the junction held 11 bases outside the gene matches. CDR1 SEHNR and CDR2 FQNEAQ come from the germline V gene (reference sequence). The CDR3 sequence is CASSSATGAGDEKLFF. CDR3 sequence (DNA): TGTGCCAGCAGCTCGGCCACAGGGGCGGGTGATGAAAAACTGTTTTTT.

The rearrangement links TRBV30 to TRBJ2-3; 7 bases fit TRBD2. The germline CDR1 and CDR2 sequences are GTSNPN and SVGIG (reference sequence). Germline trimming cut 1 base from V and 0 bases from J; bases unmatched to any gene: 1. The length of the CDR3 is 14 residues. As DNA, the CDR3 is TGTGCCTGGAGTGGCGGGGGTAGCACAGATACGCAGTATTTT. This gives the protein CAWSGGGSTDTQYF.

The CDR3 is CASSHSNTGELFF. CDR3 nucleotides: TGCGCCAGCAGCCACTCGAACACCGGGGAGCTGTTTTTT. This chain uses TRBV5-1 with TRBJ2-2, with no clear D. Per the germline V gene, CDR1 is SGHRS and CDR2 is YFSETQ. The CDR3 contains 13 residues. V shed 4 bases and J shed 0 bases, with 4 bases lying between them.

The chain couples TRBV10-2 to TRBJ1-5, with 7 bases that match TRBD1. The CDR3 runs 13 residues. Per the germline V gene, CDR1 is WSHSY and CDR2 is SAAADI. The junction had 5 bases not matched to a gene; V was cut back by 5 bases and J by 7 bases. The CDR3 here is CASSTGVGQPQHF. In nucleotides, the CDR3 is TGCGCCAGCAGTACAGGGGTAGGACAGCCCCAGCATTTT.

The V call is TRBV19, the J call TRBJ2-1; 13 bases map to TRBD2. CDR3 length equals 15 residues. Trimming removed 4 bases from V and 9 bases from J; junction bases left unmatched: 6. In germline, CDR1 is LNHDA, CDR2 SQIVND (reference sequence). In DNA, the CDR3 is TGTGCCAGTAGTAGGACTAGCGGGGGTAGTGCTGAGCAGTTCTTC. Translated, it gives CASSRTSGGSAEQFF.

The V and J genes are TRBV10-1 and TRBJ2-4; D possibly corresponds to TRBD1 (6 bases). There are 15 residues in the CDR3. CDR1 is WNHNN, CDR2 SYGVQD, per germline (reference sequence). V lost 3 bases, J lost 5 bases, and 14 bases lay in between. The CDR3 DNA sequence: TGCGCCAGCAGTGACGCTTACAGGGCTGAAAACATTCAGTACTTC. Translating it yields CASSDAYRAENIQYF.

The chain's CDR3 is CASSGGGLNEKLFF. CDR3 in DNA: TGTGCCAGCAGTGGGGGGGGCCTGAATGAAAAACTGTTTTTT. This chain connects TRBV2 to TRBJ1-4; D is possibly TRBD1 (6 bases). The length of the CDR3 is 14 residues. Per the germline V gene, CDR1 is SNHLY and CDR2 is FYNNEI. V lost 4 bases and J lost 5, with 11 bases in between.

The chain links TRBV2 to TRBJ1-2; D perhaps matches TRBD1 (5 bases). Germline CDR1 and CDR2: SNHLY and FYNNEI. This CDR3 is 16 amino acids long. V lost 0 bases and J lost 4, with 15 bases in between. The CDR3 nucleotides read TGTGCCAGCAGTGAAGCCATAGGGCAGGGTCCCTATGGCTACACCTTC. This gives the protein CASSEAIGQGPYGYTF. Combining the CDR3 with reference TRBV2 and TRBJ1-2 gives the whole variable domain EPEVTQTPSHQVTQMGQEVILRCVPISNHLYFYWYRQILGQKVEFLVSFYNNEISEKSEIFDDQFSVERPDGSNFTLKIRSTKLEDSAMYFCASSEAIGQGPYGYTFGSGTRLTVV.

DNA for the CDR3: TGTGCCAGCAGTTCTCTAGGGGGGAACACTGAAGCTTTCTTT. As protein: CASSSLGGNTEAFF. The chain links TRBV6-5 to TRBJ1-1, with a tentative D call TRBD1 (6 bases). The CDR3 is made up of 14 amino acids. From germline, CDR1 is MNHEY and CDR2 SVGAGI. The V end was cut by 4 bases, the J end by 1 base, with 10 bases between.

V and J are TRBV9 and TRBJ2-7, with a possible D match to TRBD1 (5 bases). Trimming left V 2 bases short and J 2 bases short, with 11 bases between. Germline-derived CDR1 and CDR2 are SGDLS and YYNGEE. The CDR3 sequence is 14 residues long. The CDR3 sequence: CASSVGLGAYEQYF. The CDR3 coding sequence is TGTGCCAGCAGCGTTGGGCTAGGGGCCTACGAGCAGTACTTC.

The chain recombines TRBV20-1 with TRBJ1-3; unclear D gene. V gave up 5 bases and J gave up 0 bases, with 11 bases separating them. CDR1 DFQATT and CDR2 SNEGSKA come from the germline V gene (reference sequence). The CDR3 has 14 amino acids. CDR3 amino acids: CSARDNTSGNTIYF. CDR3 DNA: TGCAGTGCTCGTGATAACACCTCTGGAAACACCATATATTTT.

The CDR3 DNA sequence: TGTGCCAGCACCGTTAACACCGGGGAGCTGTTTTTT. Translated, it gives CASTVNTGELFF. The chain employs TRBV2 and TRBJ2-2; no clear D gene. The germline gives CDR1 SNHLY, CDR2 FYNNEI. V lost 7 bases and J lost 2, with 5 bases in between. This CDR3 comprises 12 residues. The whole variable domain, filled in from reference TRBV2 and TRBJ2-2, reads EPEVTQTPSHQVTQMGQEVILRCVPISNHLYFYWYRQILGQKVEFLVSFYNNEISEKSEIFDDQFSVERPDGSNFTLKIRSTKLEDSAMYFCASTVNTGELFFGEGSRLTVL.

This clone was recorded a few times. This chain joins TRBV18 and TRBJ1-3; 7 positions match TRBD1. Germline V CDR1 and CDR2: KGHSH, LQKENI. After removal of 3 bases from V and 4 bases from J, the junction contained 9 bases not matched to a gene. This CDR3 is built from 16 residues. CDR3 coding DNA: TGTGCCAGCTCACCTACTCCTACAGGGGACGGAAACACCATATATTTT. It yields the protein CASSPTPTGDGNTIYF.